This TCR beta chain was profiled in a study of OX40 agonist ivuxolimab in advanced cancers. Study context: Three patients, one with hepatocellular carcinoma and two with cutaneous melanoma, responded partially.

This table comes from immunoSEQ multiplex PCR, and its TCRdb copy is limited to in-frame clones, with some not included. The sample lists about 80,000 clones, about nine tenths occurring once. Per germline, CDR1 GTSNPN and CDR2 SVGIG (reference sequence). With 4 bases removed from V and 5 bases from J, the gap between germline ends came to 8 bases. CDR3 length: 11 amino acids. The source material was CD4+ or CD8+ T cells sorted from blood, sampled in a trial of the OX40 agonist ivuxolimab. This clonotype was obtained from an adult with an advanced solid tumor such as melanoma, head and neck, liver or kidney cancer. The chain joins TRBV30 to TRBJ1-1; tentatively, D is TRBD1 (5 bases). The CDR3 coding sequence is TGTGCCTGGACAGGGCAAACTGAAGCTTTCTTT. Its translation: CAWTGQTEAFF.